One sample yielded the 4 T cell receptor beta chains listed below, sequenced in a study of T cells in narcolepsy. No antigen has been identified for these receptors. Sequencing used immunoSEQ multiplex PCR; TCRdb keeps in-frame clones, though not all of them. The data show about 2,200 clones, under 30% seen once. The source material was cultured CD4+ T cells from cerebrospinal fluid. These receptors originate from a human donor with narcolepsy.

Worth noting for this clone: Since a far larger clone is one base different, this is likely a read error. Other DNA sequences in this sample translate to the same CDR3. The CDR3 DNA sequence: TGCGCCAGCAGCCAACGGACCGGGGGCGGACAAGAGACCCAGTACTTC. Translated: CASSQRTGGGQETQYF. The chain employs TRBV4-3 and TRBJ2-5; D possibly matches TRBD1 or TRBD2 (6 bases each). V lost 2 bases and J lost 2, with 15 bases in between. This CDR3 contains 16 residues. CDR1 is LGHNA and CDR2 is YSLEER in the germline V gene.

The J gene is TRBJ2-5, the V gene TRBV6-9; no clear D. The CDR3 sequence is 14 residues long. With 3 bases removed from V and 5 bases from J, the gap between germline ends came to 13 bases. Germline V CDR1 and CDR2: MNHGY, SVAAGI. This CDR3 reads CASSYVAPEETQYF. CDR3 DNA: TGTGCCAGCAGTTACGTTGCCCCCGAGGAGACCCAGTACTTC.

This clone was picked up a small number of times. The chain joins TRBV7-8 to TRBJ1-1, with D perhaps matching TRBD1 (6 bases). The V gene's germline CDR1 is SGHVS and CDR2 FQNEAQ. The CDR3 has 13 residues. Trimming removed 5 bases at V and 4 bases at J, with 11 bases between. The CDR3 is CASSQEGGTEAFF. CDR3 DNA sequence: TGTGCCAGCAGCCAGGAGGGGGGCACTGAAGCTTTCTTT.

Sample share makes this clone large. The chain is built from TRBV11-3 and TRBJ2-2; D is possibly TRBD1 (5 bases). From germline, CDR1 is SGHNT and CDR2 YENEEA. V lost 4 bases and J 5 bases, leaving 14 bases between the germline ends. This CDR3 has 15 amino acids. The CDR3 here is CASSSQGVQTGELFF. DNA of the CDR3: TGTGCCAGCAGCTCGCAGGGCGTGCAAACCGGGGAGCTGTTTTTT.